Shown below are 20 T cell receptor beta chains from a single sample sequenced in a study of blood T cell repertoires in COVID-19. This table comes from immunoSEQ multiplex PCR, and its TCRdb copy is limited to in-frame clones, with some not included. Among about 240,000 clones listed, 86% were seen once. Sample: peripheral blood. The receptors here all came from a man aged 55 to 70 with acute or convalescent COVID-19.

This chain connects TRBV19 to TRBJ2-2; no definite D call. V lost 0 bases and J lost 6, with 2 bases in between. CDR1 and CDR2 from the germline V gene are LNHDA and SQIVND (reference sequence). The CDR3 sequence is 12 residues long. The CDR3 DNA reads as TGTGCCAGTAGTATAGACGCCGGGGAGCTGTTTTTT. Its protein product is CASSIDAGELFF.

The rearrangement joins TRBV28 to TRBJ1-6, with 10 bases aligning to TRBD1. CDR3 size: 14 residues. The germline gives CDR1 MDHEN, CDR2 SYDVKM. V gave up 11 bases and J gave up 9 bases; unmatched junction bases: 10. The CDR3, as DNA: TGTGCCGGGGGAGAGACAGGGGGCAGTTCACCCCTCCACTTT. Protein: CAGGETGGSSPLHF.

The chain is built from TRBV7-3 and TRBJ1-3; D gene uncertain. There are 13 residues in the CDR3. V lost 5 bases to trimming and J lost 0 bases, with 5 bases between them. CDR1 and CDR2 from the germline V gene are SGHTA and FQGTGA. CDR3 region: CASSVFSGNTIYF. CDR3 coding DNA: TGTGCCAGCAGCGTATTCTCTGGAAACACCATATATTTT.

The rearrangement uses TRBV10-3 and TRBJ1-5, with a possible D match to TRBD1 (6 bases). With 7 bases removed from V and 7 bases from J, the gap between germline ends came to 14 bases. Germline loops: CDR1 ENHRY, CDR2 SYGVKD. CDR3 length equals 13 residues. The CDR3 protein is CAIKGGGGQPQHF. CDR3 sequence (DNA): TGTGCCATCAAAGGGGGGGGCGGGCAGCCCCAGCATTTT.

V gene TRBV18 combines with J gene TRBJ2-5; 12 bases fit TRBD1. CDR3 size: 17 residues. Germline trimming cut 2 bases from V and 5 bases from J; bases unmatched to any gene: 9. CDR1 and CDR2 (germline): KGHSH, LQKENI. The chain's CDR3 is CASSPTPGQGAGETQYF. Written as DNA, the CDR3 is TGTGCCAGCTCACCAACCCCGGGACAGGGGGCAGGGGAGACCCAGTACTTC.

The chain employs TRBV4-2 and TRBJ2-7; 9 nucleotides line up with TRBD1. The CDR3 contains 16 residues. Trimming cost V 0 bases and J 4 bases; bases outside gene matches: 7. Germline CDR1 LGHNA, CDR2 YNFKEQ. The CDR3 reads CASSQEDRGIYYEQYF. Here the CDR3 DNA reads TGTGCCAGCAGCCAAGAAGACAGGGGGATCTATTACGAGCAGTACTTC.

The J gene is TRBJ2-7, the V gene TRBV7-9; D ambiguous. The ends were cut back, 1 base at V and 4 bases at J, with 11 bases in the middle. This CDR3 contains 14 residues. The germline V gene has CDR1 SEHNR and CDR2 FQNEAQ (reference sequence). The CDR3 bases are TGTGCCAGCAGCTTAGACGCCTCCGAGTACGAGCAGTACTTC. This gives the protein CASSLDASEYEQYF.

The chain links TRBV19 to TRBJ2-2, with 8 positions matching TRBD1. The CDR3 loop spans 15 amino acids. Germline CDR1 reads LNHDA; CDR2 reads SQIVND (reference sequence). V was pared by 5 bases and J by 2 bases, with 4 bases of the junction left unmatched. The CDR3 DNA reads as TGTGCCAGTAGTGCAGGGACAGGTAACACCGGGGAGCTGTTTTTT. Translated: CASSAGTGNTGELFF.

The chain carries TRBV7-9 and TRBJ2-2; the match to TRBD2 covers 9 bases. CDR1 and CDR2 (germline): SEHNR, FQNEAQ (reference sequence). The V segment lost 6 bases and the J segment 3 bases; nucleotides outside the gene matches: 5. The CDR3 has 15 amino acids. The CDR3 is CASSHLAGYTGELFF. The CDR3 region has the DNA TGTGCCAGCAGTCACCTAGCGGGGTACACCGGGGAGCTGTTTTTT.

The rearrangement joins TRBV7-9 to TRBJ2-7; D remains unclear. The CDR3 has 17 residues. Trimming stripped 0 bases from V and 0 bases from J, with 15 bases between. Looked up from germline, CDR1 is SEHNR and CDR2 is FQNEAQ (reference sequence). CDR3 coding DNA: TGTGCCAGCAGCTTAGCGATCCCAGGTCCCTCCTCCTACGAGCAGTACTTC. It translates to CASSLAIPGPSSYEQYF.

CDR3 in amino acids: CASSSYPSAYNEQFF. CDR3 DNA sequence: TGTGCCAGCAGCTCTTACCCCTCAGCCTACAATGAGCAGTTCTTC. V usage is TRBV7-9 and J usage is TRBJ2-1; D remains unclear. CDR1 SEHNR and CDR2 FQNEAQ come from the germline V gene (reference sequence). Trimming stripped 4 bases from V and 2 bases from J, with 12 bases between. The CDR3 loop spans 15 amino acids.

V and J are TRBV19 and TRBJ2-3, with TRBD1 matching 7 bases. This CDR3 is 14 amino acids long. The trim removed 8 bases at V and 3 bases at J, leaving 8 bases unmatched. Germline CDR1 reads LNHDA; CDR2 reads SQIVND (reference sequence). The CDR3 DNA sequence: TGTGCCAGTCTCGACAGGGCGGAGACAGATACGCAGTATTTT. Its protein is CASLDRAETDTQYF.

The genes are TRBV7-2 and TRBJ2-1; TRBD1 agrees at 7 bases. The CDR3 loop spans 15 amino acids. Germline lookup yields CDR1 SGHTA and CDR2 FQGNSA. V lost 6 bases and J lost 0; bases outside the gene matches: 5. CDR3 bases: TGTGCCAGCAGTTCACAGGGGCCCTCCTACAATGAGCAGTTCTTC. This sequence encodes CASSSQGPSYNEQFF.

This CDR3 is CAWTPFSPRAEAFF. The CDR3 DNA reads as TGTGCCTGGACCCCCTTTAGCCCTCGAGCTGAAGCTTTCTTT. The V call is TRBV30, the J call TRBJ1-1; D uncertain. The CDR3 consists of 14 residues. V dropped 4 bases and J dropped 6 bases, with 18 bases sitting between them. Germline V gene lookup returns CDR1 GTSNPN and CDR2 SVGIG (reference sequence).

CDR3 sequence reads: CASSPTRSEAFF. The CDR3 DNA follows: TGTGCCAGCAGCCCTACTCGATCTGAAGCTTTCTTT. This chain connects TRBV7-8 to TRBJ1-1; no firm D call. Germline V gene sequence: CDR1 SGHVS, CDR2 FQNEAQ. The V and J ends lost 5 bases and 6 bases respectively, with 10 bases between them. The CDR3 contains 12 residues.

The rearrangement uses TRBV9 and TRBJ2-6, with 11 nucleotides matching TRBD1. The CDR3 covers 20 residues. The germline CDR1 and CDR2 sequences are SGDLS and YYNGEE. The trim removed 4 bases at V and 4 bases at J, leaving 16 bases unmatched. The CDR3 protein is CASSLPGQGVPLGGANVLTF. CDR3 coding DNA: TGTGCCAGCAGCTTACCGGGACAGGGGGTCCCTCTAGGGGGGGCCAACGTCCTGACTTTC. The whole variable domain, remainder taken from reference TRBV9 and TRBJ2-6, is DSGVTQTPKHLITATGQRVTLRCSPRSGDLSVYWYQQSLDQGLQFLIQYYNGEERAKGNILERFSAQQFPDLHSELNLSSLELGDSALYFCASSLPGQGVPLGGANVLTFGAGSRLTVL.

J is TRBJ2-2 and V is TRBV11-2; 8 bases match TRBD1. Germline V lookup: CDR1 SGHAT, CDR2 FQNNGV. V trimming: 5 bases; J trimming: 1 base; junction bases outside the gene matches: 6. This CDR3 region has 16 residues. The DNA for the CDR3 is TGTGCCAGCAGCGAGACGACAGGGGTGAACACCGGGGAGCTGTTTTTT. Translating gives CASSETTGVNTGELFF.

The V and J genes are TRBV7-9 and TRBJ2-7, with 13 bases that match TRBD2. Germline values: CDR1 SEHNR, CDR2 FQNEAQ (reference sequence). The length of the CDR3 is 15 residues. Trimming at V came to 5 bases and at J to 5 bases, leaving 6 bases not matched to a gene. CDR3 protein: CASSRGLAGVHEQYF. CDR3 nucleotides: TGTGCCAGCAGCCGCGGACTAGCGGGAGTCCACGAGCAGTACTTC.

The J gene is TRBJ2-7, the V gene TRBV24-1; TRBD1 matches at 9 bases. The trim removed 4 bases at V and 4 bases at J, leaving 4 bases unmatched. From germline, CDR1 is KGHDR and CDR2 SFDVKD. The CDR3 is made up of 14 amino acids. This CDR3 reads CATSDRGQGYEQYF. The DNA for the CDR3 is TGTGCCACCAGTGACCGGGGACAGGGTTACGAGCAGTACTTC.

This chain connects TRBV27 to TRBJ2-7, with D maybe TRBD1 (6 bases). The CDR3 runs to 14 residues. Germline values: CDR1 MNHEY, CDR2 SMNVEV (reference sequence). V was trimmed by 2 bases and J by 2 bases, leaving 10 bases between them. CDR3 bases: TGTGCCAGCAGTTTAGGGCAGGGGCCCTACGAGCAGTACTTC. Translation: CASSLGQGPYEQYF.